This T cell receptor (beta chain) was sequenced during a study of T cell repertoires in cytomegalovirus infection. Study context: HLA-B-restricted CMV epitopes that are well studied were used alongside recently identified HLA-C-restricted ones.

This CDR3 is 14 amino acids long. V was shortened by 0 bases and J by 4 bases, with 7 bases between the two germline ends. Per germline, CDR1 LGHNA and CDR2 YSLEER. MiXCR, applied by TCRdb to the reads, yields one record per CDR3 protein. Of hundreds of thousands of distinct CDR3 sequences in the sample, about 42% were seen once. Comment on this clonotype: Its antigen is unidentified.

The TCR comes from a human donor in good health (CMV status not recorded). Some clones in this sample may be carry-over from other donors' samples. This chain connects TRBV4-3 to TRBJ1-3; D ambiguous. The sample here was cultured PBMCs, taken from culture after CMV antigen stimulation. The CDR3: CASSQDPGGNTIYF. The CDR3 bases are TGCGCCAGCAGCCAAGATCCCGGGGGAAACACCATATATTTT.